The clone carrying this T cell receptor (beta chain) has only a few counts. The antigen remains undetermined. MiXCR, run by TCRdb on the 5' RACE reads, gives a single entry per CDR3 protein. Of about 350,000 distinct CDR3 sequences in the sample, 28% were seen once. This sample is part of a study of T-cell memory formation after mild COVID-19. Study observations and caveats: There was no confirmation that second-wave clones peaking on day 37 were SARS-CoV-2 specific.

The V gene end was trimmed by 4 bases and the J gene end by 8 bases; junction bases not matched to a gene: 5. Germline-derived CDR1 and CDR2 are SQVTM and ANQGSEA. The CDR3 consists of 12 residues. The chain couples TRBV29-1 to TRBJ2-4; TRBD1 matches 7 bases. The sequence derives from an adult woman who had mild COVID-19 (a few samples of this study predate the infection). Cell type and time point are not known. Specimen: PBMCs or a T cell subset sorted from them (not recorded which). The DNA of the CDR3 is TGCAGCGTTGGTACCGGGACAGACATTCAGTACTTC. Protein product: CSVGTGTDIQYF.